The T cell receptor beta chain under discussion was sequenced for a study of T cell changes during pregnancy in multiple sclerosis. The repertoire was sequenced with immunoSEQ multiplex PCR; TCRdb's copy has only in-frame clones and lacks some. This table holds more than 55,000 clones, 91% found once. Trimming took 2 bases from V and 5 from J, leaving 7 bases between them. This CDR3 has 13 amino acids. The germline CDR1 and CDR2 sequences are SGHDT and YYEEEE. Sequenced material: peripheral blood, taken after pregnancy. This chain joins TRBV5-6 and TRBJ1-4; D ambiguous. The TCR sequence derives from a female donor in good health, enrolled as a control in a pregnancy study. This chain's CDR3 is CASSLSPNEKLFF. The CDR3 coding sequence is TGTGCCAGCAGCTTAAGCCCGAATGAAAAACTGTTTTTT.